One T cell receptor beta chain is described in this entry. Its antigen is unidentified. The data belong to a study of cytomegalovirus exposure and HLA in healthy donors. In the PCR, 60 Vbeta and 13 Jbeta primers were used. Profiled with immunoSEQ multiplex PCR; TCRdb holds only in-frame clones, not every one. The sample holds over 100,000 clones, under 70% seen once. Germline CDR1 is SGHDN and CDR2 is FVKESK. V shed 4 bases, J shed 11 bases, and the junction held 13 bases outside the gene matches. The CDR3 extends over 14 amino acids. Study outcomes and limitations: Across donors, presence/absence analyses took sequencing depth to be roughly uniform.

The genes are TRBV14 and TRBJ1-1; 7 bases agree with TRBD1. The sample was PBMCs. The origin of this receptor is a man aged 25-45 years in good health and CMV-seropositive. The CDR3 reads CASSRDTGASEAFF. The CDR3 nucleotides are TGTGCCAGCAGCCGCGATACAGGGGCGAGTGAGGCTTTCTTT.